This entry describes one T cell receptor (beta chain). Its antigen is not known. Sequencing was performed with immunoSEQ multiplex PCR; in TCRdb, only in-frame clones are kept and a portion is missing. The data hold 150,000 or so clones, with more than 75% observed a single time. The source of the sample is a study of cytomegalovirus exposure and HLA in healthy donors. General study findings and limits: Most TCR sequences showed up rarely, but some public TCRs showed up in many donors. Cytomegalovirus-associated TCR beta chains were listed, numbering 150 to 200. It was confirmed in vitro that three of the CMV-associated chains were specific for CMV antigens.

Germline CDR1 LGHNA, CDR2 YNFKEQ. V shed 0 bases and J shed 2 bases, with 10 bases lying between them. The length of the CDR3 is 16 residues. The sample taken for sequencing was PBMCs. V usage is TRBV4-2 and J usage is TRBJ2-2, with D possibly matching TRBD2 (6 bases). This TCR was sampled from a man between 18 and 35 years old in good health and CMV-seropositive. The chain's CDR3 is CASSQDTAGNTGELFF. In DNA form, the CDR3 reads TGTGCCAGCAGCCAAGATACGGCGGGAAACACCGGGGAGCTGTTTTTT.